This T cell receptor beta chain originates from a study of T cells after posttransplantation cyclophosphamide. Methotrexate plus calcineurin inhibitor accompanied controls' myeloablative marrow transplants; sampling was 1 year later. Germline CDR1 and CDR2: SGHRS and YFSETQ. J lost 1 base, V lost 8 bases, and 5 bases had no gene match. This CDR3 region has 13 residues. Using immunoSEQ multiplex PCR, the repertoire was profiled, and TCRdb retains in-frame clones only, with some absent. The sample records fewer than 25,000 clones, around 92% being singletons. This clonotype originated in a female patient aged 45 to 65 who received an allogeneic stem cell transplant from an unrelated donor, was CMV-positive, and had chronic GVHD only. Some of the T cells may derive from the graft donor. The chain combines TRBV5-1 with TRBJ2-5, with TRBD1 matching over 7 bases. The sequenced sample was PBMCs, obtained after an allogeneic stem cell transplant with a calcineurin inhibitor and methotrexate. The CDR3 DNA sequence: TGCGCCAGTCAACGGGACAGCCAAGAGACCCAGTACTTC. The encoded protein is CASQRDSQETQYF.